A single sample gave rise to the 27 T cell receptor beta chains below, sequenced in a study of OX40 agonist ivuxolimab in advanced cancers. Using immunoSEQ multiplex PCR, the repertoire was profiled, and TCRdb retains in-frame clones only, with some absent. The data show 55,000 to 75,000 clones, with approximately 82% seen just once and about 5% held by the top ten. The sample here was CD4+ or CD8+ T cells sorted from blood, taken in a trial of the OX40 agonist ivuxolimab. The receptor set was obtained from an adult with an advanced solid tumor such as melanoma, head and neck, liver or kidney cancer.

In regard to this clone: An end of the junction does not agree with germline; a read error may underlie this. The chain is built from TRBV7-9 and TRBJ1-6, with 7 nucleotides matching TRBD1. Germline CDR1 SEHNR, CDR2 FQNEAQ (reference sequence). There are 13 residues in the CDR3. The DNA for the CDR3 is TGTGCCAACAGCTTAACAGGGGATTCACCCCTCCACTTT. It translates to CANSLTGDSPLHF.

This clone has just a few counts. The V and J genes are TRBV19 and TRBJ1-2; D possibly corresponds to TRBD1 (5 bases). The CDR3 is 16 residues long. Trimming pared 4 bases from V and 6 bases from J, leaving 21 bases between. From germline, CDR1 is LNHDA and CDR2 SQIVND (reference sequence). In DNA, the CDR3 is TGTGCCAGTAGTAGAGCTCATGGCAGGACAATCGATGGCTACACCTTC. This sequence encodes CASSRAHGRTIDGYTF.

With regard to this clone: No conserved phenylalanine or tryptophan is present at the end of the CDR3, so a read error is the likely explanation. This chain uses TRBV6-5 with TRBJ2-7, with TRBD1 matching over 9 bases. The V and J ends lost 4 bases and 4 bases, in that order; junction bases with no gene match: 11. This CDR3 is 16 amino acids long. Looked up from germline, CDR1 is MNHEY and CDR2 is SVGAGI. CDR3 nucleotides: TGTGCCAGCAGTTCTTCTTCCGGGACAGGGATATACGAGCAGTACCTC. Amino acids: CASSSSSGTGIYEQYL.

The sample holds a few counts of this clone. The chain employs TRBV29-1 and TRBJ1-1; 8 nucleotides match TRBD1. V lost 3 bases to trimming and J lost 10 bases; unmatched junction nucleotides: 13. The CDR3 covers 14 residues. Germline V gives CDR1 SQVTM, CDR2 ANQGSEA. This chain's CDR3 is CSVDSSGGERGAFF. The CDR3 region has the DNA TGCAGCGTTGATAGCTCAGGGGGCGAACGTGGAGCTTTCTTT.

This clone turned up a few times. The V gene is TRBV2, the J gene TRBJ1-5; D gene ambiguous. Trimming left V 8 bases short and J 4 bases short, with 21 bases between. The CDR3 is 16 amino acids. Germline CDR1 and CDR2: SNHLY and FYNNEI. Here the CDR3 DNA reads TGTGCCAGCTTATTTTCCGAGACTCCACGAAATCAGCCCCAGCATTTT. The encoded protein is CASLFSETPRNQPQHF.

The chain carries TRBV19 and TRBJ1-5; TRBD1 aligns across 7 bases. The J segment lost 3 bases and the V segment lost 7 bases, leaving 6 bases of the junction unmatched. Germline V gene data show CDR1 as LNHDA and CDR2 as SQIVND (reference sequence). The CDR3 is 14 amino acids. For the CDR3, the DNA is TGTGCCAGTACCTGGGACAGTCTCAATCAGCCCCAGCATTTT. Its translation is CASTWDSLNQPQHF.

The rearrangement links TRBV5-1 to TRBJ2-7; D gene unclear. Germline loops: CDR1 SGHRS, CDR2 YFSETQ. V lost 0 bases and J 11 bases, leaving 12 bases between the germline ends. The CDR3 spans 12 residues. Here the CDR3 reads CASSLDGDKEYF. CDR3 nucleotides: TGCGCCAGCAGCTTGGACGGAGATAAAGAGTACTTC.

The rearrangement joins TRBV7-8 to TRBJ2-1, with 13 bases aligning to TRBD2. The CDR3 has 17 residues. CDR1 is SGHVS and CDR2 is FQNEAQ in the germline V gene. Trimming at V came to 5 bases and at J to 6 bases, leaving 10 bases not matched to a gene. The CDR3 nucleotides are TGTGCCAGCAGCCCCGCCGGGACTAGCGGGATGGTCAATGAGCAGTTCTTC. Protein: CASSPAGTSGMVNEQFF.

The V gene is TRBV5-1, the J gene TRBJ2-1, with 7 bases that match TRBD2. Germline V gene sequence: CDR1 SGHRS, CDR2 YFSETQ. The CDR3 has 18 residues. The ends lost 4 bases at V and 0 bases at J; junction bases unmatched: 13. In DNA, the CDR3 is TGCGCCAGCAGCAGTGCCGCTAGCGGTCCCGGCTCCTACAATGAGCAGTTCTTC. This translates into CASSSAASGPGSYNEQFF.

V and J are TRBV4-2 and TRBJ1-1; D unclear. The V end lost 1 base, the J end lost 8 bases, and 17 bases lay between the germline ends. The CDR3 runs to 15 residues. Per the germline V gene, CDR1 is LGHNA and CDR2 is YNFKEQ. The CDR3 coding sequence is TGTGCCAGCAGCCAAGCTGGGGTCGAACTGATAGAAGCTTTCTTT. Its protein product is CASSQAGVELIEAFF.

The J gene is TRBJ1-1, the V gene TRBV5-4, with D possibly matching TRBD1 (5 bases). Germline CDR1 reads SGHNT; CDR2 reads YYREEE (reference sequence). V lost 1 base to trimming and J lost 11 bases, with 15 bases between them. CDR3 length: 13 residues. CDR3 residues: CASSLSGRVNAFF. CDR3 nucleotide sequence: TGTGCCAGCAGCTTGTCGGGCAGGGTGAATGCTTTCTTT. The full variable domain, its missing parts supplied by reference TRBV5-4 and TRBJ1-1, is ETGVTQSPTHLIKTRGQQVTLRCSSQSGHNTVSWYQQALGQGPQFIFQYYREEENGRGNFPPRFSGLQFPNYSSELNVNALELDDSALYLCASSLSGRVNAFFGQGTRLTVV.

This sequence joins TRBV27 and TRBJ2-7, with TRBD2 as a possible D gene (5 bases). V lost 8 bases, J lost 4 bases, and 12 bases lay in between. Germline CDR1 MNHEY, CDR2 SMNVEV (reference sequence). CDR3 length equals 12 residues. CDR3 sequence (DNA): TGTGCCAGCTCCAACCCGGGGTACGAGCAGTACTTC. The encoded protein is CASSNPGYEQYF.

V usage is TRBV6-5 and J usage is TRBJ1-1; D may be TRBD1 (5 bases). The CDR3 is 14 residues long. V was trimmed by 2 bases and J by 5 bases, leaving 12 bases between them. Germline assignment: CDR1 MNHEY and CDR2 SVGAGI. The CDR3 region has the DNA TGTGCCAGCAGTTACCAACCGGGGGGGACTGAAGCTTTCTTT. This encodes CASSYQPGGTEAFF.

The chain carries TRBV7-9 and TRBJ1-2; 9 bases fit TRBD1. Germline loops: CDR1 SEHNR, CDR2 FQNEAQ (reference sequence). Losses at the gene ends were 1 base for V and 10 bases for J; bases not matched to a gene: 7. The CDR3 has 14 amino acids. CDR3 protein: CASSLETGTGIYTF. CDR3 DNA sequence: TGTGCCAGCAGCTTAGAGACCGGGACAGGGATCTACACCTTC.

The genes are TRBV6-4 and TRBJ1-2; unclear D gene. This CDR3 has 13 amino acids. With 0 bases removed from V and 8 bases from J, the gap between germline ends came to 10 bases. CDR1 MRHNA and CDR2 SNTAGT come from the germline V gene. DNA of the CDR3: TGTGCCAGCAGTGACTCGACCCTAGGCGGCTACACCTTC. It encodes CASSDSTLGGYTF.

CDR3 bases: TGTGCCTGGTACGTCGAGGGGGGCTATGGCTACACCTTC. Translating it yields CAWYVEGGYGYTF. The chain employs TRBV30 and TRBJ1-2; a weak D match, TRBD1 (6 bases). V dropped 5 bases and J dropped 4 bases, with 14 bases sitting between them. There are 13 residues in the CDR3. Germline V gives CDR1 GTSNPN, CDR2 SVGIG (reference sequence).

This clone was observed a single time. The chain is built from TRBV4-2 and TRBJ1-2, with 7 nucleotides matching TRBD1. This CDR3 contains 13 residues. Germline CDR1 and CDR2: LGHNA and YNFKEQ. Trimming at V came to 7 bases and at J to 5 bases, leaving 7 bases not matched to a gene. This chain's CDR3 is CASKDNRGYGYTF. DNA for the CDR3: TGTGCCAGCAAGGACAACAGGGGTTATGGCTACACCTTC.

This clone was seen only a few times. The CDR3 here is CASNIQGADEKLFF. As DNA, the CDR3 is TGTGCCAGCAATATACAGGGGGCTGACGAAAAACTGTTTTTT. The chain carries TRBV6-1 and TRBJ1-4, with TRBD1 matching 9 bases. With V trimmed by 7 bases and J by 8 bases, 8 bases remained unmatched. The CDR3 spans 14 residues. From germline, CDR1 is MNHNS and CDR2 SASEGT.

J is TRBJ1-2 and V is TRBV6-5; possible D gene TRBD1, 5 bases. This CDR3 comprises 14 residues. The germline V and J ends were trimmed by 2 bases and 8 bases, with 15 bases remaining between them. Germline CDR1 reads MNHEY; CDR2 reads SVGAGI. This chain's CDR3 is CASSYQGGMGGYTF. CDR3 DNA: TGTGCCAGCAGTTACCAGGGTGGGATGGGCGGCTACACCTTC.

V and J are TRBV10-3 and TRBJ2-3; 7 bases are shared with TRBD1. Germline trimming cut 5 bases from V and 0 bases from J; bases unmatched to any gene: 5. This CDR3 comprises 15 residues. Germline V lookup: CDR1 ENHRY, CDR2 SYGVKD. The CDR3 DNA reads TGTGCCATCAGTAGGGGACAGCCCAGCACAGATACGCAGTATTTT. Translating gives CAISRGQPSTDTQYF.

The chain couples TRBV19 to TRBJ2-1, with 9 bases fitting TRBD2. The CDR3 runs to 17 residues. Germline V lookup: CDR1 LNHDA, CDR2 SQIVND (reference sequence). The V gene end was trimmed by 1 base and the J gene end by 4 bases; junction bases not matched to a gene: 8. CDR3 nucleotide sequence: TGTGCCAGTAGTATAGGTGGTAGCGGGGGAGGTTACAATGAGCAGTTCTTC. This translates into CASSIGGSGGGYNEQFF.

V and J are TRBV6-1 and TRBJ1-4; D is ambiguous. The CDR3 has 11 amino acids. Trimming cost V 6 bases and J 8 bases, with 7 bases left between them. CDR1 and CDR2 (germline): MNHNS, SASEGT. This CDR3 reads CASRTKEKLFF. The CDR3 DNA reads TGTGCCAGCAGAACAAAGGAAAAACTGTTTTTT.

V and J are TRBV28 and TRBJ1-5; D possibly corresponds to TRBD1 (6 bases). V was trimmed by 4 bases and J by 3 bases, leaving 19 bases between them. CDR1 MDHEN and CDR2 SYDVKM come from the germline V gene. The CDR3 totals 17 residues. The CDR3 here is CASSSPAGVGNNQPQHF. In DNA, the CDR3 is TGTGCCAGCAGTTCCCCTGCAGGGGTAGGGAACAATCAGCCCCAGCATTTT.

The J gene is TRBJ1-1, the V gene TRBV2, with 9 bases identical to TRBD1. This CDR3 has 12 residues. Trimming removed 9 bases from V and 5 bases from J; junction bases left unmatched: 4. Germline lookup yields CDR1 SNHLY and CDR2 FYNNEI. The CDR3 loop is CASQTGGTEAFF. The CDR3 DNA sequence: TGTGCCAGTCAGACAGGGGGAACTGAAGCTTTCTTT.

The genes are TRBV5-1 and TRBJ1-1; 10 nucleotides align to TRBD1. The CDR3 is made up of 16 amino acids. Germline assignment: CDR1 SGHRS and CDR2 YFSETQ. After removal of 4 bases from V and 3 bases from J, the junction contained 9 bases not matched to a gene. The CDR3 nucleotides are TGCGCCAGCAGCACGGGACAGGGGACGATGCACACTGAAGCTTTCTTT. This codes for CASSTGQGTMHTEAFF.

V gene TRBV2 combines with J gene TRBJ1-1, with a weak D call TRBD1 (5 bases). CDR1 is SNHLY, CDR2 FYNNEI, per germline. V dropped 7 bases and J dropped 1 base, with 13 bases sitting between them. This CDR3 region has 14 residues. The CDR3 spells CASTKYRGNTEAFF. In nucleotides, the CDR3 is TGTGCCAGCACGAAATATAGGGGGAACACTGAAGCTTTCTTT.

V and J are TRBV6-1 and TRBJ2-6, with D perhaps matching TRBD2 (5 bases). This CDR3 is built from 18 residues. Trimming removed 4 bases from V and 0 bases from J, with 16 bases in between. Germline CDR1 and CDR2: MNHNS and SASEGT. For the CDR3, the DNA is TGTGCCAGCAGTGGGTCGGGGTACTGGAGCTCTGGGGCCAACGTCCTGACTTTC. Translated: CASSGSGYWSSGANVLTF.